This TCR beta chain was sequenced in a study of shared clonotypes between healthy human individuals. The protocol was immunoSEQ multiplex PCR, while the TCRdb copy is restricted to in-frame clones and leaves out a portion. Of approximately 2,300,000 clones in the sample, just under 95% were seen once. Findings and caveats of the study: Memory subsets had estimated richness that was generally smaller than that of naive subsets. The study sampled only blood, and tissue repertoires likely differ. Generation probabilities of non-shared clonotypes were lower (relative to those shared by all four donors). Some naive CD4 clonotypes, roughly 4.8%, turned up in common across a handful of donors.

Turning to this clone: Antigen unknown. The same CDR3 arises from other DNA sequences in this sample as well.

Germline CDR1 and CDR2: SGHRS and YFSETQ. V shed 0 bases and J shed 4 bases, with 9 bases lying between them. This CDR3 is 14 amino acids long. This receptor was identified in a man younger than 30 in good health. Some clones in this sample may be carry-over from other donors' samples. The sample taken for sequencing was naive CD4+ T cells from PBMCs. Subset: CD45RA+ positively selected. The chain carries TRBV5-1 and TRBJ2-3, with D tentatively TRBD1 (5 bases). The CDR3 region is CASSLAQGADTQYF. The CDR3, as DNA: TGCGCCAGCAGCTTGGCCCAGGGCGCAGATACGCAGTATTTT.